One sample yielded the 30 T cell receptor beta chains listed below, sequenced in a study of Graves' ophthalmopathy and Graves' hyperthyroidism. Amplification of the TCR beta CDR3 regions used RNA transcripts (as template). Second-round multiplex PCR came after a first-round RT-PCR that employed HTBI primers. TCRdb re-called the multiplex PCR reads through MiXCR, storing one row per CDR3 protein. The profile shows hundreds of thousands of distinct CDR3 sequences, over 13% of them singletons. Specimen: blood. The receptors stem from a young woman with Graves' ophthalmopathy.

The sample holds many counts of this clonotype. The CDR3 loop is CASSVAALAGVGEQYF. CDR3 sequence (DNA): TGTGCCAGCAGCGTAGCGGCGCTAGCGGGAGTGGGGGAGCAGTACTTC. V is TRBV9 and J is TRBJ2-7; 10 positions match TRBD2. The CDR3 contains 16 residues. V dropped 0 bases and J dropped 7; count of bases not matched to a gene: 10. Germline CDR1 reads SGDLS; CDR2 reads YYNGEE.

This clonotype was counted at least ten times. The chain recombines TRBV6-4 with TRBJ1-1; TRBD1 matches 9 bases. This CDR3 is built from 15 residues. V lost 2 bases and J lost 4; bases outside the gene matches: 5. Germline V gene lookup returns CDR1 MRHNA and CDR2 SNTAGT. DNA of the CDR3: TGTGCCAGCAGTGACGGGGAGGACAGGGGCACTGAAGCTTTCTTT. This gives the protein CASSDGEDRGTEAFF.

This clonotype was seen many times. This sequence joins TRBV14 and TRBJ2-5; TRBD1 might be the D (5 bases). This CDR3 has 15 amino acids. The germline gives CDR1 SGHDN, CDR2 FVKESK. V was trimmed by 1 base and J by 1 base, leaving 10 bases between them. CDR3 bases: TGTGCCAGCAGCCAAGGGACATGGGTCCAAGAGACCCAGTACTTC. It codes for CASSQGTWVQETQYF.

This clonotype occurred a few times. The V gene is TRBV5-1, the J gene TRBJ2-5; TRBD1 or TRBD2 may be the D gene (5 bases each). The CDR3 is made up of 16 amino acids. From germline, CDR1 is SGHRS and CDR2 YFSETQ. V dropped 0 bases and J dropped 2 bases, with 14 bases sitting between them. Here the CDR3 DNA reads TGCGCCAGCAGCTTGGCAGCAGGGCCGGGGCAAGAGACCCAGTACTTC. This gives the protein CASSLAAGPGQETQYF.

As regards this clonotype: A much larger clonotype is one base distant, so this may be a read error. The V call is TRBV5-6, the J call TRBJ1-1, with D tentatively TRBD1 (5 bases). CDR3 size: 12 residues. Germline CDR1 is SGHDT and CDR2 is YYEEEE. CDR3 protein: CVSSLGTDEAFF. CDR3 bases: TGTGTCAGCAGCCTCGGGACCGACGAAGCTTTCTTT.

The chain joins TRBV6-1 to TRBJ2-2; a possible D gene is TRBD1 (6 bases). V was shortened by 6 bases and J by 5 bases, with 10 bases between the two germline ends. The CDR3 is 13 residues long. Germline V CDR1 and CDR2: MNHNS, SASEGT. CDR3 loop: CASRFTGTGELFF. CDR3 DNA: TGTGCCAGCAGATTCACAGGGACCGGGGAGCTGTTTTTT.

This clonotype was picked up many times. This chain connects TRBV12-3 or TRBV12-4 to TRBJ1-1; D ambiguous. V shed 5 bases and J shed 3 bases, with 16 bases lying between them. CDR3 length equals 15 residues. The CDR3 region has the DNA TGTGCCAGCAGTGTAGGTCGGAGGGCGGACACTGAAGCTTTCTTT. Amino acids: CASSVGRRADTEAFF.

A remark on this clonotype: With a much larger clone just one base away, this may be a read error. V usage is TRBV7-9 and J usage is TRBJ1-1, with unresolved D. The germline CDR1 and CDR2 sequences are SEHNR and FQNEAQ (reference sequence). This CDR3 is 13 amino acids long. The CDR3 nucleotides are TGTGCCAGCTGCTTAGCCTGGGACACTGAAGCTTTCTTT. Its translation: CASCLAWDTEAFF.

This rearrangement joins TRBV6-2 or TRBV6-3 to TRBJ2-7; maybe TRBD2 (8 bases). This CDR3 has 15 amino acids. Per germline, CDR1 MNHEY and CDR2 SVGEGT. V lost 8 bases and J lost 2, with 19 bases in between. This CDR3 reads CASGREGQPPYEQYF. The CDR3 nucleotides are TGTGCCAGCGGACGGGAGGGACAGCCACCCTACGAGCAGTACTTC.

In its sample, this clonotype was seen a few times. The genes are TRBV6-5 and TRBJ2-5, with D maybe TRBD2 (6 bases). Between the trimmed V and J ends, which lost 2 bases and 1 base, there was a span of 8 bases. The germline CDR1 and CDR2 sequences are MNHEY and SVGAGI. The CDR3 runs 14 residues. The CDR3, as DNA: TGTGCCAGCAGTTACGGAGGGCGCCAAGAGACCCAGTACTTC. Protein product: CASSYGGRQETQYF.

This clonotype appeared a few times. The chain employs TRBV14 and TRBJ1-3; no clear D. V lost 1 base and J 0 bases, leaving 13 bases between the germline ends. CDR1 SGHDN and CDR2 FVKESK come from the germline V gene. This CDR3 has 17 amino acids. CDR3 bases: TGTGCCAGCAGCCAAGTACGGCCGACGATCTCTGGAAACACCATATATTTT. Translated, it gives CASSQVRPTISGNTIYF.

This clonotype was recorded many times. This rearrangement joins TRBV6-1 to TRBJ1-1, with a weak D call TRBD1 (6 bases). The CDR3 covers 14 residues. V gave up 2 bases and J gave up 7 bases, with 14 bases separating them. The V gene's germline CDR1 is MNHNS and CDR2 SASEGT. The CDR3 sequence: CASSEIAGAREAFF. The CDR3 DNA sequence: TGTGCCAGCAGTGAAATTGCAGGGGCTCGTGAAGCTTTCTTT.

In this sample, this clonotype turned up many times. V gene TRBV2 combines with J gene TRBJ2-7; 8 nucleotides line up with TRBD2. Germline lookup yields CDR1 SNHLY and CDR2 FYNNEI. After removal of 7 bases from V and 3 bases from J, the junction contained 5 bases not matched to a gene. The CDR3 covers 13 residues. The CDR3 DNA sequence: TGTGCCAGCATGGCGGGAGGTGGCTACGAGCAGTACTTC. Its translation: CASMAGGGYEQYF.

Ten or more counts support this clonotype. The V and J genes are TRBV6-6 and TRBJ2-7, with 8 bases fitting TRBD1. J gave up 2 bases and V 6 bases, and 3 bases lay outside the gene matches. In germline, CDR1 is MNHNY, CDR2 SVGAGI (reference sequence). This CDR3 is 13 amino acids long. CDR3 protein: CASRPGQAYEQYF. CDR3 nucleotides: TGTGCCAGCAGGCCGGGACAGGCCTACGAGCAGTACTTC.

This clonotype has a count of ten or more. The chain uses TRBV27 and TRBJ2-6; 7 nucleotides match TRBD1. Germline V gene data show CDR1 as MNHEY and CDR2 as SMNVEV (reference sequence). The CDR3 sequence is 16 residues long. V was pared by 3 bases and J by 3 bases, with 5 bases of the junction left unmatched. For the CDR3, the DNA is TGTGCCAGCAGTTTCTTAGGGGGCAATGGGGCCAACGTCCTGACTTTC. Protein sequence: CASSFLGGNGANVLTF. The whole variable domain, filled in from reference TRBV27 and TRBJ2-6, reads EAQVTQNPRYLITVTGKKLTVTCSQNMNHEYMSWYRQDPGLGLRQIYYSMNVEVTDKGDVPEGYKVSRKEKRNFPLILESPSPNQTSLYFCASSFLGGNGANVLTFGAGSRLTVL.

V is TRBV5-1 and J is TRBJ2-7; TRBD2 matches 10 bases. Germline V CDR1 and CDR2: SGHRS, YFSETQ. The V segment lost 4 bases and the J segment 0 bases; nucleotides outside the gene matches: 4. This CDR3 spans 15 amino acids. CDR3: CASSRLAGDSYEQYF. CDR3 bases: TGCGCCAGCAGCAGGCTAGCGGGGGACTCCTACGAGCAGTACTTC.

Turning to this clonotype: This may stem from a read error, because a much larger clone lies one nucleotide away. The rearrangement joins TRBV12-3 or TRBV12-4 to TRBJ2-7, with TRBD1 as a possible D gene (6 bases). The V gene lost 6 bases and the J gene lost 6 bases, with 9 bases spanning the gap. This CDR3 spans 11 amino acids. In DNA form, the CDR3 reads TGTGCCAGCAGAGCCAGGGGCGAGCAGTACTTC. Translation gives CASRARGEQYF.

This clonotype has a count of ten or more. V and J are TRBV6-5 and TRBJ2-7; TRBD2 aligns across 7 bases. Germline V lookup: CDR1 MNHEY, CDR2 SVGAGI. The V segment lost 7 bases and the J segment 0 bases; nucleotides outside the gene matches: 9. The CDR3 runs 15 residues. CDR3 residues: CASTRLGGSSYEQYF. CDR3 DNA: TGTGCCAGCACCCGACTGGGGGGGAGCTCCTACGAGCAGTACTTC.

Ten or more counts support this clonotype. The chain links TRBV28 to TRBJ2-5, with a weak D call TRBD2 (5 bases). The ends were cut back, 11 bases at V and 1 base at J, with 14 bases in the middle. The CDR3 is 13 amino acids. CDR1 MDHEN and CDR2 SYDVKM come from the germline V gene. DNA for the CDR3: TGTGCCTCCAAAGAGGCGGGCCAAGAGACCCAGTACTTC. It yields the protein CASKEAGQETQYF.

This clonotype was found many times. This chain connects TRBV19 to TRBJ1-1, with D perhaps TRBD1 (5 bases). From germline, CDR1 is LNHDA and CDR2 SQIVND (reference sequence). The V end was cut by 2 bases, the J end by 8 bases, with 9 bases between. This CDR3 region has 12 residues. This chain's CDR3 is CASSIRRGEAFF. The CDR3 bases are TGTGCCAGTAGTATACGGCGGGGGGAAGCTTTCTTT. Full variable domain (remainder filled in from reference TRBV19 and TRBJ1-1): DGGITQSPKYLFRKEGQNVTLSCEQNLNHDAMYWYRQDPGQGLRLIYYSQIVNDFQKGDIAEGYSVSREKKESFPLTVTSAQKNPTAFYLCASSIRRGEAFFGQGTRLTVV.

This clonotype was counted ten times or more. The J gene is TRBJ2-5, the V gene TRBV4-1; D remains ambiguous. Trimming took off 1 base at V and 2 bases at J, with 8 bases between the two ends. CDR3 length: 14 residues. In germline, CDR1 is MGHRA, CDR2 YSYEKL. The CDR3 region has the DNA TGCGCCAGCAGCCAAGGAAACAGACAAGAGACCCAGTACTTC. The encoded protein is CASSQGNRQETQYF.

This clonotype has a handful of counts. The chain is built from TRBV3-1 and TRBJ1-2; no clear D gene. The CDR3 runs to 14 residues. The germline V gene encodes CDR1 LGHDT and CDR2 YNNKEL (reference sequence). V gave up 1 base and J gave up 4 bases, with 10 bases separating them. CDR3 region: CASSQARVSYGYTF. The CDR3 nucleotides are TGTGCCAGCAGCCAAGCGCGGGTTTCCTATGGCTACACCTTC.

The sample holds many counts of this clonotype. V is TRBV20-1 and J is TRBJ1-1; D remains unclear. Germline V gene sequence: CDR1 DFQATT, CDR2 SNEGSKA (reference sequence). Trimming cost V 1 base and J 1 base, with 7 bases left between them. The CDR3 is 13 residues long. The CDR3 sequence: CSARGGRNTEAFF. The CDR3 nucleotides read TGCAGTGCTAGAGGGGGTCGGAACACTGAAGCTTTCTTT.

This clonotype occurred many times. This chain links TRBV6-5 with TRBJ1-5; perhaps TRBD1 as D (6 bases). This CDR3 comprises 17 residues. The V end lost 0 bases, the J end lost 2 bases, and 14 bases lay between the germline ends. CDR1 and CDR2 (germline): MNHEY, SVGAGI. The CDR3 DNA reads TGTGCCAGCAGTTACTCTCCAACAGGGCTGGGCAATCAGCCCCAGCATTTT. Its translation: CASSYSPTGLGNQPQHF.

This clonotype came up many times. J is TRBJ1-6 and V is TRBV19, with TRBD1 matching 11 bases. The CDR3 runs 16 residues. Germline CDR1 is LNHDA and CDR2 is SQIVND (reference sequence). J lost 7 bases, V lost 4 bases, and 6 bases had no gene match. CDR3 bases: TGTGCCAGTAGTACGGGACAGGGGGGGCCAAATTCACCCCTCCACTTT. It encodes CASSTGQGGPNSPLHF.

This clonotype was observed at least ten times. This chain connects TRBV30 to TRBJ1-6; maybe TRBD1 (6 bases). CDR3 length: 15 amino acids. V was cut by 5 bases and J by 9 bases, with 20 bases left in between. Per the germline V gene, CDR1 is GTSNPN and CDR2 is SVGIG (reference sequence). The chain's CDR3 is CAWHPGGQGRSPLHF. For the CDR3, the DNA is TGTGCCTGGCACCCTGGGGGGCAGGGTCGTTCACCCCTCCACTTT.

This clonotype has more than one count but fewer than ten. The junction departs from germline at one end; a sequencing error may be responsible. The chain couples TRBV29-1 to TRBJ1-1; the match to TRBD1 covers 9 bases. The CDR3 spans 13 residues. CDR1 is SQVTM and CDR2 is ANQGSEA in the germline V gene. The CDR3 bases are TGCAGCGTTGCTACAGGGGGCAGCACTGAAGCTCTCTTT. This sequence encodes CSVATGGSTEALF.

This clonotype occurred many times. This rearrangement joins TRBV4-1 to TRBJ2-2, with D unresolved. Germline V gene data show CDR1 as MGHRA and CDR2 as YSYEKL. V was shortened by 4 bases and J by 5 bases, with 8 bases between the two germline ends. There are 13 residues in the CDR3. CDR3 in amino acids: CASSPVGTGELFF. Here the CDR3 DNA reads TGCGCCAGCAGCCCCGTGGGGACCGGGGAGCTGTTTTTT.

This clonotype has a handful of counts. The rearrangement joins TRBV20-1 to TRBJ1-1; D is possibly TRBD1 (6 bases). Germline V CDR1 and CDR2: DFQATT, SNEGSKA (reference sequence). The CDR3 covers 14 residues. The V gene lost 3 bases and the J gene lost 4 bases, with 15 bases spanning the gap. CDR3 loop: CSARGAPGGTEAFF. The CDR3 bases are TGCAGTGCTAGGGGGGCCCCGGGGGGCACTGAAGCTTTCTTT.

Written as DNA, the CDR3 is TGCGCCAGCAGCCAGAGTGAATGGGACACGGAATTCACCGGGGAGCTGTTTTTT. It translates to CASSQSEWDTEFTGELFF. The genes are TRBV5-1 and TRBJ2-2; weak D call: TRBD1 (6 bases). This CDR3 is 18 amino acids long. Trimming shortened V by 4 bases and J by 4 bases, and 23 bases separated the two germline ends. Per the germline V gene, CDR1 is SGHRS and CDR2 is YFSETQ.